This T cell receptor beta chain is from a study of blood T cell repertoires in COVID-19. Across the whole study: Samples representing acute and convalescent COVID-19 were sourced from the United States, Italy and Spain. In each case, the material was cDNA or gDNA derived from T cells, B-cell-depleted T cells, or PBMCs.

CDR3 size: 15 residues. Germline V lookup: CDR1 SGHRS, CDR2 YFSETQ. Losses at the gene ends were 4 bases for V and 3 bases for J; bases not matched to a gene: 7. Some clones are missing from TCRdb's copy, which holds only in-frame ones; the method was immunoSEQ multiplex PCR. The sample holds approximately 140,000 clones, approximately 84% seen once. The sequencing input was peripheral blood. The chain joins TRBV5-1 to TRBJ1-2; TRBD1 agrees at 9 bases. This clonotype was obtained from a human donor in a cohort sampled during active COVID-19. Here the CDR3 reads CASSIGQGRDYGYTF. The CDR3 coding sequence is TGCGCCAGCAGCATAGGACAGGGGAGGGACTATGGCTACACCTTC.